A selection of T cell receptor beta chains follows, all from one sample in a study of cytomegalovirus exposure and HLA in healthy donors. TCRdb's copy holds only in-frame clones and misses some; the assay was immunoSEQ multiplex PCR. The sample has about 140,000 clones, about 80% seen once. The specimen sequenced was PBMCs. The receptors originated from a man aged 25-45 years in good health. Both conserved end residues are part of each CDR3. Each record gives: J gene, clone size, D gene, V gene, CDR3 protein, CDR3 DNA. The D gene is left open where the match is weak. Some rows have no size entry. The others give once, few or many, or a class for an expanded clone.

TRBJ1-5,few,TRBD1,TRBV5-8,CASSKTGSGQPQHF,TGTGCCAGCAGCAAGACAGGGTCCGGTCAGCCCCAGCATTTT
TRBJ2-1,NA,TRBD2,TRBV29-1,CSVGPSGENEQFF,TGCAGCGTCGGTCCTAGCGGGGAGAATGAGCAGTTCTTC
TRBJ2-3,NA,NA,TRBV6-5,CASSRPRAGTQYF,TGTGCCAGCAGTCGCCCCCGGGCGGGAACGCAGTATTTT
TRBJ2-7,NA,TRBD1,TRBV5-1,CASSLGPRDRDYEQYF,TGCGCCAGCAGCCTGGGGCCCCGGGACAGAGACTACGAGCAGTACTTC
TRBJ1-5,NA,NA,TRBV4-2,CASSQLGLGNQPQHF,TGTGCCAGCAGCCAACTGGGACTTGGCAATCAGCCCCAGCATTTT
TRBJ2-7,NA,TRBD2,TRBV4-3,CASSQYTGLAGGYEQYF,TGCGCCAGCAGCCAATACACCGGACTAGCGGGAGGGTACGAGCAGTACTTC
TRBJ2-2,few,NA,TRBV6-1,CASSPQNRATGELFF,TGTGCCAGCAGCCCCCAGAACAGGGCAACCGGGGAGCTGTTTTTT
TRBJ2-1,once,NA,TRBV4-1,CASSHTAISYNEQFF,TGCGCCAGCAGCCATACTGCAATATCCTACAATGAGCAGTTCTTC
TRBJ2-7,NA,TRBD1,TRBV6-5,CASSSFRDRGNEQYF,TGTGCCAGCAGTTCCTTTCGGGACAGGGGTAACGAGCAGTACTTC
TRBJ2-3,NA,TRBD1,TRBV6-5,CASSYGDRGSQYF,TGTGCCAGCAGTTACGGAGACAGGGGGTCGCAGTATTTT
TRBJ2-2,few,TRBD2,TRBV5-5,CASSFRLAGTNTGELFF,TGTGCCAGCAGCTTCCGACTAGCGGGGACCAACACCGGGGAGCTGTTTTTT
TRBJ1-4,few,NA,TRBV15,CATSRDGRSNEKLFF,TGTGCCACCAGCAGAGATGGGAGGTCTAATGAAAAACTGTTTTTT
TRBJ2-1,NA,TRBD2,TRBV5-1,CASSFTTSAGYNEQFF,TGCGCCAGCAGCTTCACGACTAGCGCCGGATACAATGAGCAGTTCTTC
TRBJ2-5,NA,TRBD2,TRBV9,CASSVIYPLGLAFETQYF,TGTGCCAGCAGCGTAATTTACCCGCTGGGACTAGCTTTTGAGACCCAGTACTTC
TRBJ2-3,once,NA,TRBV28,CASSSSRTLHTQYF,TGTGCCAGCAGCTCTTCACGGACACTTCATACGCAGTATTTT
TRBJ2-5,NA,TRBD1,TRBV19,CASSIGGGFGQETQYF,TGTGCCAGTAGTATAGGAGGGGGCTTCGGTCAAGAGACCCAGTACTTC
TRBJ1-2,NA,NA,TRBV4-1,CASSQAGTPAGGYTF,TGCGCCAGCAGCCAGGCCGGGACACCGGCTGGAGGCTACACCTTC
TRBJ1-3,few,NA,TRBV9,CASSAPGAGNTIYF,TGTGCCAGCAGCGCCCCCGGTGCTGGAAACACCATATATTTT
TRBJ2-4,once,TRBD2,TRBV5-6,CASILSGSKNIQYF,TGTGCCAGCATCCTTAGCGGGAGTAAAAACATTCAGTACTTC
TRBJ2-1,NA,NA,TRBV4-2,CASTSNLAPYNEQFF,TGTGCCAGCACCTCAAACCTAGCTCCCTACAATGAGCAGTTCTTC
TRBJ1-1,NA,NA,TRBV20-1,CSASGLAEAFF,TGCAGTGCTAGTGGGCTGGCTGAAGCTTTCTTT
TRBJ1-1,NA,TRBD1,TRBV6-1,CASSEDKRRTGNTEAFF,TGTGCCAGCAGTGAGGATAAGCGAAGGACAGGTAACACTGAAGCTTTCTTT
TRBJ1-5,NA,NA,TRBV6-1,CASSEDFLRPQHF,TGTGCCAGCAGTGAGGACTTTCTCCGGCCCCAGCATTTT
TRBJ2-1,NA,TRBD2,TRBV5-1,CASSFLAGVSAEQFF,TGCGCCAGCAGCTTCCTAGCGGGAGTTAGCGCTGAGCAGTTCTTC
TRBJ2-3,NA,TRBD1,TRBV30,CAWTVLSGTGSDTQYF,TGTGCCTGGACCGTCCTGTCGGGGACAGGGTCAGATACGCAGTATTTT
TRBJ2-7,NA,TRBD1,TRBV7-2,CASSPRQGSYEQYF,TGTGCCAGCAGCCCACGACAGGGGTCCTACGAGCAGTACTTC
TRBJ2-3,NA,TRBD2,TRBV7-9,CASSLTASGRFVTDTQYF,TGTGCCAGCAGCTTAACGGCTAGCGGGCGTTTCGTCACAGATACGCAGTATTTT
TRBJ2-7,NA,TRBD1,TRBV6-5,CASDRGHEQYF,TGTGCCAGCGACAGGGGCCACGAGCAGTACTTC
TRBJ1-6,NA,NA,TRBV7-9,CSSQGPGSPLHF,TGTTCCAGCCAGGGGCCGGGTTCACCCCTCCACTTT
TRBJ2-5,NA,NA,TRBV29-1,CSVNQGGEETQYF,TGCAGCGTCAACCAGGGCGGGGAAGAGACCCAGTACTTC
TRBJ2-7,NA,NA,TRBV18,CASSPLGVGEQYF,TGTGCCAGCTCACCCCTGGGAGTTGGCGAGCAGTACTTC
TRBJ1-2,NA,NA,TRBV7-9,CASSLEQGGYTF,TGTGCCAGCAGCTTAGAACAGGGTGGCTACACCTTC
TRBJ2-7,NA,NA,TRBV29-1,CSVERGTAYEQYF,TGCAGCGTTGAAAGGGGGACGGCCTACGAGCAGTACTTC
TRBJ2-5,NA,TRBD2,TRBV27,CASKQLAAQETQYF,TGTGCCAGCAAGCAACTAGCGGCCCAAGAGACCCAGTACTTC
TRBJ2-6,NA,NA,TRBV7-6,CASSSPTDSSSGANVLTF,TGTGCCAGCAGCTCCCCGACTGACTCGTCCTCTGGGGCCAACGTCCTGACTTTC
TRBJ1-1,NA,NA,TRBV9,CASSNTGLGNTEAFF,TGTGCCAGCAGCAATACAGGGTTAGGGAACACTGAAGCTTTCTTT
TRBJ2-1,NA,NA,TRBV28,CASSPQASEYYNEQFF,TGTGCCAGCAGCCCCCAGGCTAGCGAGTACTACAATGAGCAGTTCTTC
TRBJ2-7,once,TRBD1,TRBV28,CASKSLTGGSSYEQYF,TGTGCCAGCAAATCCCTCACAGGGGGCTCGTCCTACGAGCAGTACTTC
TRBJ2-2,few,NA,TRBV4-3,CASSQADFTGELFF,TGCGCCAGCAGCCAGGCAGATTTCACCGGGGAGCTGTTTTTT
TRBJ2-1,NA,TRBD2,TRBV7-9,CATGRTSGFF,TGTGCCACCGGACGGACTAGCGGCTTCTTC
TRBJ2-3,NA,TRBD2,TRBV4-3,CASSQVVASGFRTDTQYF,TGCGCCAGCAGCCAAGTGGTGGCTAGCGGGTTTCGCACAGATACGCAGTATTTT
TRBJ2-7,NA,NA,TRBV5-1,CASSFGGASYEQYF,TGCGCCAGCAGCTTTGGGGGGGCGTCCTACGAGCAGTACTTC
TRBJ1-4,NA,NA,TRBV21-1,CAGWDRANEKLFF,TGTGCCGGTTGGGACAGGGCTAATGAAAAACTGTTTTTT
TRBJ2-7,NA,NA,TRBV10-3,CAITPTASSLIEQYF,TGTGCCATCACCCCGACTGCGAGTTCCCTGATCGAGCAGTACTTC
TRBJ2-1,NA,TRBD1,TRBV30,CAWAFQGARVRYNEQFF,TGTGCCTGGGCTTTCCAGGGGGCGAGGGTGCGGTACAATGAGCAGTTCTTC
TRBJ2-6,once,NA,TRBV9,CASSVAGTGANVLTF,TGTGCCAGCAGCGTAGCGGGGACTGGGGCCAACGTCCTGACTTTC
TRBJ2-1,NA,NA,TRBV6-1,CASSERQHQGQDEQFF,TGTGCCAGCAGTGAACGGCAACATCAGGGCCAGGATGAGCAGTTCTTC
TRBJ1-5,NA,NA,TRBV7-8,CASSLSLSRTGPQHF,TGTGCCAGCAGCTTATCCCTATCTCGAACAGGGCCCCAGCATTTT
TRBJ2-7,NA,TRBD2,TRBV7-2,CASSLMGEGHYEQYF,TGTGCCAGCAGCTTAATGGGGGAGGGCCACTACGAGCAGTACTTC
TRBJ2-7,NA,NA,TRBV5-4,CASSPGLPYEQYF,TGTGCCAGCAGCCCCGGACTCCCCTACGAGCAGTACTTC
TRBJ2-7,NA,TRBD2,TRBV18,CASSPSAGGREQYF,TGTGCCAGCTCACCCTCAGCGGGAGGACGCGAGCAGTACTTC
TRBJ2-5,NA,NA,TRBV13,CASSRPGLSKETQYF,TGTGCCAGCAGCCGTCCGGGACTCTCGAAAGAGACCCAGTACTTC
TRBJ1-2,NA,NA,TRBV6-5,CASSREAPGYGYTF,TGTGCCAGCAGCCGGGAGGCCCCAGGGTATGGTTACACCTTC
TRBJ2-1,NA,NA,TRBV9,CASSVGGNSYNEQFF,TGTGCCAGCAGCGTAGGAGGGAATTCCTACAATGAGCAGTTCTTC
TRBJ1-3,NA,TRBD1,TRBV28,CASSLYPGQNSGNTIYF,TGTGCCAGCAGTTTATACCCGGGACAGAACTCTGGAAACACCATATATTTT
TRBJ2-2,once,NA,TRBV6-5,CASSYSVHMETGELFF,TGTGCCAGCAGTTACTCAGTACATATGGAGACCGGGGAGCTGTTTTTT
TRBJ1-1,NA,NA,TRBV28,CASVQNTEAFF,TGTGCCAGCGTCCAGAACACTGAAGCTTTCTTT
TRBJ1-1,NA,NA,TRBV18,CASSPNNSPNTEAFF,TGTGCCAGCTCACCTAACAATTCCCCGAACACTGAAGCTTTCTTT
TRBJ2-5,NA,TRBD1,TRBV5-1,CASSNGQERETQYF,TGCGCCAGCAGCAATGGACAGGAGAGAGAGACCCAGTACTTC